The T cell receptor beta chain under discussion was sequenced for a study of T cells in Graves' hyperthyroidism and ophthalmopathy. Germline-derived CDR1 and CDR2 are MNHEY and SMNVEV (reference sequence). Trimming removed 5 bases at V and 8 bases at J, with 10 bases between. The CDR3 runs 12 residues. Amplification of TCR beta CDR3 regions used RNA as the template. RT-PCR in the first round (using the HTBI primer set) targeted the TCR CDR3. TCRdb reprocessed the multiplex PCR reads via MiXCR and lists one record per CDR3 protein. The sample has hundreds of thousands of distinct CDR3 sequences; 14% are singletons.

V is TRBV27 and J is TRBJ2-1, with D maybe TRBD1 (5 bases). The sequencing input was blood. This sequence originates from a young woman with Graves' hyperthyroidism. The CDR3 DNA follows: TGTGCCAGCAGTCAGGGTAGAGATGAGCAGTTCTTC. It encodes CASSQGRDEQFF.